One and the same sample provided the 27 T cell receptor beta chains below, sequenced in a study of radiotherapy plus CTLA-4 blockade in lung cancer. Generated by immunoSEQ multiplex PCR, the TCRdb table keeps only in-frame clones and is missing some. This sample has over 85,000 clones; around 84% occur once, and the top ten carry roughly 25%. This material consisted of peripheral blood, taken from a patient treated with radiotherapy plus ipilimumab. These TCRs come from a human donor with non-small cell lung cancer that progressed on radiotherapy plus ipilimumab.

This rearrangement joins TRBV10-2 to TRBJ1-1; 9 bases align to TRBD1. The junction had 9 bases not matched to a gene; V was cut back by 11 bases and J by 5 bases. The CDR3 has 13 residues. The germline V gene encodes CDR1 WSHSY and CDR2 SAAADI. The CDR3 reads CASRDRVRTEAFF. CDR3 DNA sequence: TGCGCCTCCCGGGACAGGGTTCGAACTGAAGCTTTCTTT.

Written as DNA, the CDR3 is TGTGCCATCAGTGAGAAAGGCGGGGGAGGCACAGATACGCAGTATTTT. The encoded protein is CAISEKGGGGTDTQYF. J is TRBJ2-3 and V is TRBV10-3; 7 bases are shared with TRBD2. The V and J ends lost 2 bases and 1 base, in that order; junction bases with no gene match: 6. This CDR3 is 16 amino acids long. Germline CDR1 and CDR2: ENHRY and SYGVKD.

The rearrangement uses TRBV30 and TRBJ1-1; no clear D gene. Trimming shortened V by 4 bases and J by 5 bases, and 14 bases separated the two germline ends. The V gene's germline CDR1 is GTSNPN and CDR2 SVGIG (reference sequence). The CDR3 extends over 13 amino acids. CDR3: CAWNRATRTEAFF. CDR3 in DNA: TGTGCCTGGAACCGGGCCACCCGGACTGAAGCTTTCTTT. The whole variable domain, filled in from reference TRBV30 and TRBJ1-1, reads SQTIHQWPATLVQPVGSPLSLECTVEGTSNPNLYWYRQAAGRGLQLLFYSVGIGQISSEVPQNLSASRPQDRQFILSSKKLLLSDSGFYLCAWNRATRTEAFFGQGTRLTVV.

The J gene is TRBJ2-7, the V gene TRBV28, with a weak D call TRBD1 (5 bases). Trimming cost V 3 bases and J 5 bases, with 14 bases left between them. Germline V CDR1 and CDR2: MDHEN, SYDVKM. The CDR3 is made up of 14 amino acids. The DNA for the CDR3 is TGTGCCAGCAGTTTGGAACAGGTCGCGCACGAGCAGTACTTC. It encodes CASSLEQVAHEQYF.

The chain is built from TRBV6-1 and TRBJ1-4; no firm D call. Germline values: CDR1 MNHNS, CDR2 SASEGT. The length of the CDR3 is 13 residues. Trimming took 3 bases from V and 9 from J, leaving 11 bases between them. CDR3 DNA: TGTGCCAGCAGTGATCTGTCCCCCCAAAAACTGTTTTTT. Translated: CASSDLSPQKLFF.

CDR3: CASSFEDRGVLKTQYF. The DNA of the CDR3 is TGTGCCAGCAGTTTTGAGGACAGGGGGGTATTGAAGACCCAGTACTTC. The chain combines TRBV28 with TRBJ2-5, with 10 bases matching TRBD1. The V and J ends lost 3 bases and 6 bases, in that order; junction bases with no gene match: 10. This CDR3 comprises 16 residues. The germline V gene has CDR1 MDHEN and CDR2 SYDVKM.

This sequence joins TRBV6-5 and TRBJ2-5; 7 nucleotides match TRBD2. Germline trimming cut 7 bases from V and 4 bases from J; bases unmatched to any gene: 6. Looked up from germline, CDR1 is MNHEY and CDR2 is SVGAGI. This CDR3 spans 13 amino acids. CDR3 nucleotide sequence: TGTGCCAGCATCCCAGCGGGAAGAGAGACCCAGTACTTC. The encoded protein is CASIPAGRETQYF.

This chain connects TRBV27 to TRBJ2-5; D gene uncertain. Trimming cost V 2 bases and J 4 bases, with 17 bases left between them. Germline V CDR1 and CDR2: MNHEY, SMNVEV (reference sequence). The CDR3 is 16 amino acids. The CDR3 spells CASSLQGSGLGETQYF. Written as DNA, the CDR3 is TGTGCCAGCAGTTTACAAGGAAGTGGTTTAGGAGAGACCCAGTACTTC.

This clone was counted once. The V gene is TRBV2, the J gene TRBJ2-3, with TRBD1 identical over 7 bases. V lost 4 bases, J lost 1 base, and 5 bases stayed unmatched. The CDR3 is 15 amino acids. Germline values: CDR1 SNHLY, CDR2 FYNNEI. The CDR3 loop is CASSVVQGGTDTQYF. In DNA, the CDR3 is TGTGCCAGCAGTGTAGTTCAGGGGGGCACAGATACGCAGTATTTT. The full variable domain, rest sourced from reference TRBV2 and TRBJ2-3, is EPEVTQTPSHQVTQMGQEVILRCVPISNHLYFYWYRQILGQKVEFLVSFYNNEISEKSEIFDDQFSVERPDGSNFTLKIRSTKLEDSAMYFCASSVVQGGTDTQYFGPGTRLTVL.

This chain joins TRBV6-1 and TRBJ2-1; no firm D call. Per the germline V gene, CDR1 is MNHNS and CDR2 is SASEGT. The V and J ends lost 3 bases and 8 bases respectively, with 11 bases between them. The CDR3 is 13 amino acids. CDR3 in amino acids: CASSDSPFHEQFF. CDR3 nucleotides: TGTGCCAGCAGTGATTCCCCGTTCCATGAGCAGTTCTTC.

The table lists this clone with a count of one. The chain links TRBV27 to TRBJ1-2; 8 bases fit TRBD1. The V and J ends lost 6 bases and 7 bases, in that order; junction bases with no gene match: 10. CDR1 MNHEY and CDR2 SMNVEV come from the germline V gene (reference sequence). CDR3 length: 14 amino acids. The DNA of the CDR3 is TGTGCCAGCAGCATGAGCAGGGGGCGGGGTGGCTACACCTTC. It encodes CASSMSRGRGGYTF.

The CDR3 protein is CASSYGAPAVYEQYV. CDR3 in DNA: TGTGCCAGCAGTTATGGTGCGCCAGCTGTCTACGAGCAGTACGTC. This chain uses TRBV6-5 with TRBJ2-7; no clear D. This CDR3 contains 15 residues. The V gene's germline CDR1 is MNHEY and CDR2 SVGAGI. The germline V and J ends were trimmed by 3 bases and 3 bases, with 15 bases remaining between them.

CDR3 protein: CASRSRSNQPQHF. The CDR3 DNA sequence: TGTGCCAGCAGATCCCGCAGCAATCAGCCCCAGCATTTT. This chain joins TRBV2 and TRBJ1-5; D not certain. Trimming shortened V by 6 bases and J by 1 base, and 7 bases separated the two germline ends. Germline V gene lookup returns CDR1 SNHLY and CDR2 FYNNEI. The CDR3 runs to 13 residues.

The chain links TRBV28 to TRBJ2-1; 8 bases are shared with TRBD2. Trimming cost V 5 bases and J 11 bases; bases outside gene matches: 11. The CDR3 consists of 14 residues. Germline V gene data show CDR1 as MDHEN and CDR2 as SYDVKM. This CDR3 reads CASSPGRAIQKQFF. The CDR3 DNA reads as TGTGCCAGCAGTCCCGGGAGGGCCATCCAGAAGCAGTTCTTC. Full variable domain (rest looked up from reference TRBV28 and TRBJ2-1): DVKVTQSSRYLVKRTGEKVFLECVQDMDHENMFWYRQDPGLGLRLIYFSYDVKMKEKGDIPEGYSVSREKKERFSLILESASTNQTSMYLCASSPGRAIQKQFFGPGTRLTVL.

The rearrangement joins TRBV5-1 to TRBJ2-3; D uncertain. Trimming stripped 0 bases from V and 2 bases from J, with 7 bases between. From germline, CDR1 is SGHRS and CDR2 YFSETQ. The CDR3 is made up of 14 amino acids. The DNA of the CDR3 is TGCGCCAGCAGCTTGGTAGCAGCCACAGATACGCAGTATTTT. Translation: CASSLVAATDTQYF.

J is TRBJ1-1 and V is TRBV15, with TRBD1 matching 8 bases. The CDR3 consists of 14 residues. Germline-derived CDR1 and CDR2 are LNHNV and YYDKDF (reference sequence). V trimming: 3 bases; J trimming: 6 bases; junction bases outside the gene matches: 6. CDR3 amino acids: CATSSDRGWAEAFF. The DNA of the CDR3 is TGTGCCACCAGCAGCGACAGGGGATGGGCTGAAGCTTTCTTT.

The CDR3 loop reads CASSSNPGGQPQHF. DNA of the CDR3: TGTGCCAGTAGTTCAAACCCCGGGGGTCAGCCCCAGCATTTT. This rearrangement joins TRBV19 to TRBJ1-5; D is possibly TRBD1 (5 bases). The CDR3 runs to 14 residues. V dropped 5 bases and J dropped 6 bases, with 14 bases sitting between them. Germline CDR1 reads LNHDA; CDR2 reads SQIVND (reference sequence).

This clone turned up a few times. The rearrangement uses TRBV13 and TRBJ1-1; D gene unclear. Trimming took 0 bases from V and 11 from J, leaving 13 bases between them. The germline V gene has CDR1 PRHDT and CDR2 FYEKMQ (reference sequence). The CDR3 has 13 residues. CDR3 protein: CASSLGGLKEAFF. For the CDR3, the DNA is TGTGCCAGCAGCTTAGGGGGCCTTAAGGAGGCTTTCTTT.

The chain couples TRBV5-4 to TRBJ2-1, with 7 bases matching TRBD1. CDR3 length: 18 residues. V trimming: 4 bases; J trimming: 5 bases; junction bases outside the gene matches: 18. CDR1 is SGHNT, CDR2 YYREEE, per germline (reference sequence). The CDR3 sequence: CASSRPGQDAAPNNEQFF. The CDR3 DNA sequence: TGTGCCAGCAGCCGACCCGGACAGGACGCCGCCCCGAACAATGAGCAGTTCTTC.

The chain has TRBV19 and TRBJ2-3, with TRBD2 matching over 7 bases. Germline CDR1 is LNHDA and CDR2 is SQIVND (reference sequence). Losses at the gene ends were 4 bases for V and 1 base for J; bases not matched to a gene: 8. The length of the CDR3 is 16 residues. This CDR3 reads CASSTLRGGGTDTQYF. CDR3 sequence (DNA): TGTGCCAGTAGTACCTTACGCGGGGGAGGCACAGATACGCAGTATTTT.

The V call is TRBV19, the J call TRBJ2-3, with 14 bases matching TRBD2. V trimming: 3 bases; J trimming: 4 bases; junction bases outside the gene matches: 3. From germline, CDR1 is LNHDA and CDR2 SQIVND (reference sequence). This CDR3 comprises 16 residues. The CDR3 protein is CASSMGTSGSADTQYF. The CDR3 bases are TGTGCCAGTAGTATGGGGACTAGCGGGAGTGCAGATACGCAGTATTTT. Supplemented by reference TRBV19 and TRBJ2-3, the full variable domain reads DGGITQSPKYLFRKEGQNVTLSCEQNLNHDAMYWYRQDPGQGLRLIYYSQIVNDFQKGDIAEGYSVSREKKESFPLTVTSAQKNPTAFYLCASSMGTSGSADTQYFGPGTRLTVL.

This chain uses TRBV19 with TRBJ1-5; unclear D gene. V was clipped by 4 bases and J by 4 bases, with 14 bases between them. The CDR3 consists of 15 residues. The germline V gene encodes CDR1 LNHDA and CDR2 SQIVND (reference sequence). The CDR3 protein is CASSSVGLGNQPQHF. CDR3 in DNA: TGTGCCAGTAGTAGCGTGGGGTTGGGTAATCAGCCCCAGCATTTT.

This clone was counted a few times. The chain links TRBV5-5 to TRBJ2-1; 11 bases line up with TRBD2. Germline values: CDR1 SGHKS, CDR2 YYEKEE (reference sequence). V lost 4 bases, J lost 5 bases, and 5 bases stayed unmatched. CDR3 length: 15 residues. The CDR3, as DNA: TGTGCCAGCAGCCCCACGGGACTAGCGGACAATGAGCAGTTCTTC. As protein: CASSPTGLADNEQFF.

The gene calls are TRBV10-2 and TRBJ2-2; 9 nucleotides line up with TRBD2. V lost 5 bases and J lost 1; bases outside the gene matches: 2. Germline lookup yields CDR1 WSHSY and CDR2 SAAADI. The CDR3 sequence is 15 residues long. The CDR3 DNA reads as TGCGCCAGCAGTCTGACTAGCGGGAACACCGGGGAGCTGTTTTTT. This encodes CASSLTSGNTGELFF.

This chain connects TRBV2 to TRBJ2-1; D gene uncertain. Germline CDR1 is SNHLY and CDR2 is FYNNEI. This CDR3 spans 13 amino acids. With 4 bases removed from V and 7 bases from J, the gap between germline ends came to 11 bases. The CDR3 coding sequence is TGTGCCAGCAGTGTTGGCTTGAGGAATGAGCAGTTCTTC. Translation: CASSVGLRNEQFF.

J is TRBJ2-3 and V is TRBV11-2, with TRBD1 as a possible D gene (5 bases). Trimming removed 5 bases at V and 9 bases at J, with 12 bases between. The CDR3 runs 12 residues. Germline-derived CDR1 and CDR2 are SGHAT and FQNNGV. The CDR3 region has the DNA TGTGCCAGCAGCGTCACAGGTCCAACGCAGTATTTT. Protein: CASSVTGPTQYF.

This chain uses TRBV30 with TRBJ1-1; possibly TRBD1 for D (5 bases). With 1 base removed from V and 10 bases from J, the gap between germline ends came to 13 bases. The CDR3 runs to 12 residues. CDR1 GTSNPN and CDR2 SVGIG come from the germline V gene (reference sequence). Written as DNA, the CDR3 is TGTGCCTGGAGTGCACATAGGGGTCGAGCTTTCTTT. This gives the protein CAWSAHRGRAFF.